The 20 T cell receptor beta chains below were found in one sample sequenced in a study of identical twins. Each CDR3 protein is one row after TCRdb ran MiXCR on the 5' RACE reads. The sample includes 200,000 to 250,000 distinct CDR3 sequences, less than 8% of them seen just once. This same sample was also taken into another study, of yellow fever vaccine responses in identical twins.

The source material was memory (CD45RO+) T cells sorted from blood. These receptors all stem from a woman younger than 30 in good health.

This clonotype was seen a handful of times. This rearrangement joins TRBV28 to TRBJ2-3, with 7 positions matching TRBD1. CDR1 is MDHEN and CDR2 is SYDVKM in the germline V gene. The CDR3 runs to 13 residues. With 10 bases clipped from V and 2 bases from J, the junction kept 6 bases outside the gene matches. DNA for the CDR3: TGTGCCACCCGGGGACAGAACACAGATACGCAGTATTTT. As protein: CATRGQNTDTQYF.

This clonotype showed up just a few times. J is TRBJ2-3 and V is TRBV20-1, with unresolved D. CDR3 length equals 12 residues. V lost 5 bases, J lost 0 bases, and 6 bases lay in between. The germline V gene has CDR1 DFQATT and CDR2 SNEGSKA (reference sequence). Here the CDR3 DNA reads TGCAGTGCTTTGACTAGCACAGATACGCAGTATTTT. Translated: CSALTSTDTQYF.

This clonotype was counted between two and nine times. This chain connects TRBV7-2 to TRBJ2-5, with D tentatively TRBD2 (6 bases). V lost 6 bases, J lost 1 base, and 18 bases lay in between. In germline, CDR1 is SGHTA, CDR2 FQGNSA. This CDR3 contains 16 residues. The CDR3 reads CASRLQPGAVQETQYF. CDR3 bases: TGTGCCAGCAGGCTACAGCCGGGAGCGGTCCAAGAGACCCAGTACTTC. Full variable domain (rest looked up from reference TRBV7-2 and TRBJ2-5): GAGVSQSPSNKVTEKGKDVELRCDPISGHTALYWYRQSLGQGLEFLIYFQGNSAPDKSGLPSDRFSAERTGGSVSTLTIQRTQQEDSAVYLCASRLQPGAVQETQYFGPGTRLLVL.

This clonotype was detected only a few times. The gene calls are TRBV7-2 and TRBJ2-2, with D possibly TRBD2 on 5 matching bases. Germline V lookup: CDR1 SGHTA, CDR2 FQGNSA. V lost 1 base and J 2 bases, leaving 11 bases between the germline ends. This CDR3 has 16 residues. The CDR3 here is CASSLVARGNTGELFF. DNA of the CDR3: TGTGCCAGCAGCTTAGTAGCGCGAGGAAACACCGGGGAGCTGTTTTTT.

A few counts support this clonotype. The CDR3 bases are TGCGCCAGCAGCCTTAGGCCGACTACTCTCAGGGAGACCCAGTACTTC. It encodes CASSLRPTTLRETQYF. V is TRBV4-1 and J is TRBJ2-5, with D possibly matching TRBD2 (5 bases). This CDR3 region has 16 residues. Germline assignment: CDR1 MGHRA and CDR2 YSYEKL. V was trimmed by 4 bases and J by 5 bases, leaving 20 bases between them.

This clonotype was seen a handful of times. The chain links TRBV6-2 or TRBV6-3 to TRBJ2-2; no reliable D call. Germline values: CDR1 MNHEY, CDR2 SVGEGT. The CDR3 covers 12 residues. Trimming shortened V by 10 bases and J by 1 base, and 7 bases separated the two germline ends. In nucleotides, the CDR3 is TGTGCCACAAAGGGGAACACCGGGGAGCTGTTTTTT. Translated: CATKGNTGELFF.

This clonotype has a count of ten or more. The gene calls are TRBV28 and TRBJ1-6; D is unresolved. Germline CDR1 reads MDHEN; CDR2 reads SYDVKM. The CDR3 runs 13 residues. Trimming removed 8 bases from V and 7 bases from J, with 12 bases in between. This CDR3 reads CASEKGLNSPLHF. In nucleotides, the CDR3 is TGTGCCAGCGAAAAAGGTCTAAATTCACCCCTCCACTTT.

The rearrangement uses TRBV6-2 or TRBV6-3 and TRBJ2-3, with D unclear. In germline, CDR1 is MNHEY, CDR2 SVGEGT. Trimming removed 6 bases at V and 1 base at J, with 17 bases between. This CDR3 region has 16 residues. The CDR3 region is CASSEPAGSGTDTQYF. Here the CDR3 DNA reads TGTGCCAGCAGCGAGCCGGCAGGCAGTGGCACAGATACGCAGTATTTT.

This clonotype was counted only a few times. J is TRBJ2-2 and V is TRBV30; no clear D. V was pared by 4 bases and J by 6 bases, with 15 bases between. The V gene's germline CDR1 is GTSNPN and CDR2 SVGIG (reference sequence). This CDR3 has 14 amino acids. The CDR3 bases are TGTGCCTGGACCCCCGCCCCGGGCCCCGGGGAGCTGTTTTTT. Amino acid sequence: CAWTPAPGPGELFF. The entire variable domain, with the rest obtained from reference TRBV30 and TRBJ2-2, is as follows: SQTIHQWPATLVQPVGSPLSLECTVEGTSNPNLYWYRQAAGRGLQLLFYSVGIGQISSEVPQNLSASRPQDRQFILSSKKLLLSDSGFYLCAWTPAPGPGELFFGEGSRLTVL.

This clonotype has only a few counts. The J gene is TRBJ2-2, the V gene TRBV27; TRBD2 matches 8 bases. The J segment lost 6 bases and the V segment lost 2 bases, leaving 5 bases of the junction unmatched. Per the germline V gene, CDR1 is MNHEY and CDR2 is SMNVEV (reference sequence). This CDR3 spans 15 amino acids. The CDR3 nucleotides read TGTGCCAGCAGTTTAGAGAGCGGGAGATCCGGGGAGCTGTTTTTT. As protein: CASSLESGRSGELFF.

The chain carries TRBV6-2 or TRBV6-3 and TRBJ2-7; 10 nucleotides line up with TRBD1. The V gene end was trimmed by 5 bases and the J gene end by 0 bases; junction bases not matched to a gene: 4. The germline V gene has CDR1 MNHEY and CDR2 SVGEGT. CDR3 length: 15 amino acids. The DNA of the CDR3 is TGTGCCAGCAGTCCAAGGACAGGGGGCTCCTACGAGCAGTACTTC. Its translation: CASSPRTGGSYEQYF.

The sample holds a few counts of this clonotype. The chain recombines TRBV19 with TRBJ1-1; D is possibly TRBD1 (6 bases). The CDR3 runs to 12 residues. Germline CDR1 and CDR2: LNHDA and SQIVND (reference sequence). Trimming took 5 bases from V and 5 from J, leaving 9 bases between them. CDR3 region: CASSQGRTEAFF. As DNA, the CDR3 is TGTGCCAGTAGTCAGGGGCGGACTGAAGCTTTCTTT.

This clonotype has more than one count but fewer than ten. The chain is built from TRBV20-1 and TRBJ2-1; D gene uncertain. Germline V gene lookup returns CDR1 DFQATT and CDR2 SNEGSKA (reference sequence). V lost 0 bases to trimming and J lost 10 bases, with 10 bases between them. CDR3 length equals 12 residues. The DNA of the CDR3 is TGCAGTGCTAGAGATATGACTTTAGAGCAGTTCTTC. Its translation is CSARDMTLEQFF.

The V and J genes are TRBV5-6 and TRBJ2-2; tentatively, D is TRBD2 (6 bases). The CDR3 spans 12 residues. Germline assignment: CDR1 SGHDT and CDR2 YYEEEE. V was shortened by 6 bases and J by 3 bases, with 6 bases between the two germline ends. The DNA for the CDR3 is TGTGCCAGCACGGGGGACACCGGGGAGCTGTTTTTT. Its protein is CASTGDTGELFF.

The chain recombines TRBV20-1 with TRBJ2-1, with 8 nucleotides matching TRBD2. The CDR3 runs to 17 residues. Germline V gene sequence: CDR1 DFQATT, CDR2 SNEGSKA (reference sequence). Germline trimming cut 0 bases from V and 2 bases from J; bases unmatched to any gene: 9. The CDR3: CSARDARAGVTYNEQFF. CDR3 nucleotides: TGCAGTGCTAGAGACGCCAGAGCGGGGGTGACCTACAATGAGCAGTTCTTC.

This clonotype has a handful of counts. V usage is TRBV11-3 and J usage is TRBJ1-4; TRBD1 matches 11 bases. V lost 7 bases and J lost 5; bases outside the gene matches: 15. This CDR3 contains 18 residues. CDR1 and CDR2 from the germline V gene are SGHNT and YENEEA. CDR3 in DNA: TGTGCCAGCAACGGTCGGGGACAGGGGGTCTGTATGAATGAAAAACTGTTTTTT. Its translation: CASNGRGQGVCMNEKLFF. Full variable domain (remainder filled in from reference TRBV11-3 and TRBJ1-4): EAGVVQSPRYKIIEKKQPVAFWCNPISGHNTLYWYLQNLGQGPELLIRYENEEAVDDSQLPKDRFSAERLKGVDSTLKIQPAELGDSAVYLCASNGRGQGVCMNEKLFFGSGTQLSVL.

This clonotype came up a few times. This rearrangement joins TRBV11-1 to TRBJ2-5; 15 nucleotides agree with TRBD2. The CDR3 length is 20 residues. Per the germline V gene, CDR1 is SGHAT and CDR2 is FQDESV (reference sequence). After removal of 5 bases from V and 3 bases from J, the junction contained 16 bases not matched to a gene. This CDR3 reads CASSKGLAGGFGGEKETQYF. CDR3 bases: TGTGCCAGCAGCAAGGGACTAGCGGGAGGATTCGGAGGCGAAAAAGAGACCCAGTACTTC.

The rearrangement uses TRBV7-3 and TRBJ2-7, with 10 bases identical to TRBD2. After removal of 5 bases from V and 2 bases from J, the junction contained 3 bases not matched to a gene. Germline V CDR1 and CDR2: SGHTA, FQGTGA. The CDR3 covers 14 residues. The CDR3 nucleotides read TGTGCCAGCAGCGAACTAGCGGGGCCCTACGAGCAGTACTTC. Translating gives CASSELAGPYEQYF. The variable domain in full, completed from reference TRBV7-3 and TRBJ2-7, reads GAGVSQTPSNKVTEKGKYVELRCDPISGHTALYWYRQSLGQGPEFLIYFQGTGAADDSGLPNDRFFAVRPEGSVSTLKIQRTERGDSAVYLCASSELAGPYEQYFGPGTRLTVT.

The CDR3 DNA reads TGTGCCACCAGCGACAGGACAGCCAGCTCCTACAATGAGCAGTTCTTC. As protein: CATSDRTASSYNEQFF. The V call is TRBV24-1, the J call TRBJ2-1, with D possibly being TRBD1 (6 bases). This CDR3 contains 16 residues. Trimming removed 7 bases from V and 0 bases from J, with 15 bases in between. Germline V gene sequence: CDR1 KGHDR, CDR2 SFDVKD.

This clonotype showed up many times. The CDR3 region is CASSFLSGGSYNSPLHF. The CDR3 DNA sequence: TGTGCCAGCAGCTTTTTGAGTGGAGGCTCCTATAATTCACCCCTCCACTTT. The chain is built from TRBV7-2 and TRBJ1-6, with D unresolved. From germline, CDR1 is SGHTA and CDR2 FQGNSA. This CDR3 has 17 amino acids. Trimming cost V 3 bases and J 0 bases, with 12 bases left between them.